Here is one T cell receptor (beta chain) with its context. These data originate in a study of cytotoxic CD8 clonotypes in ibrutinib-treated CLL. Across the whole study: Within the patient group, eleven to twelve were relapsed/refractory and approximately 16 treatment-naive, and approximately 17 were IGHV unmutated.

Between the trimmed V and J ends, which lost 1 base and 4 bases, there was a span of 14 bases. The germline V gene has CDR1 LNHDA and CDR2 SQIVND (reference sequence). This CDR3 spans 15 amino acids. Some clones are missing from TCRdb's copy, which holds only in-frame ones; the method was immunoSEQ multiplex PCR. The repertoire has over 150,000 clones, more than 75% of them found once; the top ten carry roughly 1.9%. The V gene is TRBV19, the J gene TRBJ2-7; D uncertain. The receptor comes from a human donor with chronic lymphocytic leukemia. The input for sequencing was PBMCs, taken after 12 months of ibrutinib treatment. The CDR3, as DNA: TGTGCCAGTAGTATAGGTATCGGACGAGGATACGAGCAGTACTTC. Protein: CASSIGIGRGYEQYF.